This TCR beta chain was retrieved from a study of control samples from healthy donors and cancer patients. Germline V gene sequence: CDR1 SGHNT, CDR2 YYREEE (reference sequence). Losses at the gene ends were 3 bases for V and 0 bases for J; bases not matched to a gene: 4. The CDR3 loop spans 15 amino acids. This table comes from immunoSEQ multiplex PCR, and its TCRdb copy is limited to in-frame clones, with some not included. The sample shows about 110,000 clones, 90% of them seen only once. Sequencing was performed on blood. The gene calls are TRBV5-4 and TRBJ2-5, with 8 bases lining up with TRBD1. The sequence derives from a human donor in good health. The donor label of this sample is uncertain. The CDR3 spells CASSWPTGDQETQYF. CDR3 in DNA: TGTGCCAGCAGCTGGCCGACAGGGGACCAAGAGACCCAGTACTTC.